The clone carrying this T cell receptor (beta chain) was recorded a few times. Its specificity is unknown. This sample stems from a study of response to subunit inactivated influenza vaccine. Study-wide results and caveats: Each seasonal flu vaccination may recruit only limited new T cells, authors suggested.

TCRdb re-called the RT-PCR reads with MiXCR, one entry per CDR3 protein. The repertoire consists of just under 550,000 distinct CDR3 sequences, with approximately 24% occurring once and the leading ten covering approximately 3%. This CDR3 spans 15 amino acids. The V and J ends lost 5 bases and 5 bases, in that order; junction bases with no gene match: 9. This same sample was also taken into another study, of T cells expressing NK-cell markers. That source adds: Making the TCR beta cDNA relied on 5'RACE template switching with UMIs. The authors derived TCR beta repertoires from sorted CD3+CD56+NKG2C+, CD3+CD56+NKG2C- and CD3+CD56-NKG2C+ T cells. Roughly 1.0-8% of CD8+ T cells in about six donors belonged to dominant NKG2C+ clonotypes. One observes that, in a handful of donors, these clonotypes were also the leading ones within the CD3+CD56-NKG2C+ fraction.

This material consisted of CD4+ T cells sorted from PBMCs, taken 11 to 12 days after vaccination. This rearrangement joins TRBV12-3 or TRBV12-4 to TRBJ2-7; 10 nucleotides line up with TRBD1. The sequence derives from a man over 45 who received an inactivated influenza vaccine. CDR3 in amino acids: CASSKRQGAIHEQYF. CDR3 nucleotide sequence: TGTGCCAGCAGTAAGCGACAGGGGGCAATCCACGAGCAGTACTTC.